The present entry profiles one T cell receptor (beta chain) with its context. This sample is drawn from a study of blood T cell repertoires in COVID-19. Study-level information: Acute and convalescent COVID-19 specimens originated in the United States, Italy and Spain.

TCRdb's copy holds only in-frame clones and misses some; the assay was immunoSEQ multiplex PCR. This table holds under 300,000 clones, just under 85% found once. CDR1 SGHRS and CDR2 YFSETQ come from the germline V gene. The CDR3 length is 13 residues. V lost 5 bases and J 5 bases, leaving 13 bases between the germline ends. This study enrolled people aged about 18 to 95 from around 25 US geographic areas. Cohorts were determined from participant-reported clinical history. Sequencing input: PBMCs or T cells enriched from blood (not recorded which). This clonotype was sampled from a man aged 35-49 years who had recovered from COVID-19. The V gene is TRBV5-1, the J gene TRBJ1-2; TRBD1 might be the D (5 bases). The CDR3 nucleotides read TGCGCCAGCAGAGGCGACAGACTTTATGGCTACACCTTC. Residues: CASRGDRLYGYTF.